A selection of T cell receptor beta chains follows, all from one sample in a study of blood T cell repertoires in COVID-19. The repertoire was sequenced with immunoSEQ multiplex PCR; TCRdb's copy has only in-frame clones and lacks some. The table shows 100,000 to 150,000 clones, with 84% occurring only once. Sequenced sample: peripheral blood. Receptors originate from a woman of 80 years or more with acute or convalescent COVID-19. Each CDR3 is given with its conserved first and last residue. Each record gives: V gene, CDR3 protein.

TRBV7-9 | CASSFTTGAPTYGYTF
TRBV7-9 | CASSLDRVETEAFF
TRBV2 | CASSGQGKGEAFF
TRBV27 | CASTRSGAGRNNEQFF
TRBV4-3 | CASSQDPWTDGYTF
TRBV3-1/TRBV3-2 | CASSKRGFSTDTQYF
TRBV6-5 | CASNPGYMNYGYTF
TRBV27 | CASSDLLAGGTDTQYF
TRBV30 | CAWAGKAAQETQYF
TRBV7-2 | CASRRQGENTEAFF
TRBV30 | CAWGSGSYYNEQFF
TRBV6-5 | CASGLVGRGDNEQFF
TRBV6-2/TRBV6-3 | CASSLDREINQPQHF
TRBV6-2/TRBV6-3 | CASSHGGIKKNGRQPQHF
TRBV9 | CASSVELQGARDGYTF
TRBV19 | CASSIERSVGRGHTDTQYF
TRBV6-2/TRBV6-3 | CASSYSTENQPQHF
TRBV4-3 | CASSQDYGSGRTYTDTQYF
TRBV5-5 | CASSVSSGGNTGELFF
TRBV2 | CASFYRQNTEAFF
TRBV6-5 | CASSTGGGGANVLTF
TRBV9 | CASSPRRTDSVVVPFF
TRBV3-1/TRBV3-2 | CASSVDRGNSPLHF
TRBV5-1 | CASSFDSYGYTF
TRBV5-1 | CASSQTGGLAGGNEQFF
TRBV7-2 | CASSLRRTVQETQYF
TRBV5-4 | CASSPRTQPNYGYTF
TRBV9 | CASSATGGVDEQYF
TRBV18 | CASSPVLASGLQETQYF
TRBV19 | CASLKTGGNYGYTF
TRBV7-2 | CASGERQGGEQYF
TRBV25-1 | CASSVYGETAFF
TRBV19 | CASSIRTGRTNTGELFF
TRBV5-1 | CASSPLFSRRVEETQYF
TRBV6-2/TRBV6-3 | CASSYSGTGDQDIQYF
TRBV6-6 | CASSYGQGGNTEAFF
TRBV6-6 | CASSYKGAHGANVLTF
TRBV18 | CASSSTSGRSNEQFF
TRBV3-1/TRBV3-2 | CASSQGRRNTEAFF
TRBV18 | CASSPGAGDEAFF
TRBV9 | CASSGRDIWAPYGYTF
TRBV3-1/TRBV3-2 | CASSLPDRNTEAFF
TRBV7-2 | CASSLGTSLLQETQYF
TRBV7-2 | CASSLAGQVLYGYTF
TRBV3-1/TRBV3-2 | CASTATGQGFVRGEKLFF
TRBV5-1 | CASSLTSGSPLEQYF
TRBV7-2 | CASSFDWTGGADTGELFF
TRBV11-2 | CASSLDVGVNEQYF